This TCR beta chain originates from a study of naive and memory T cell subsets. Findings of the study overall: Naive repertoires, especially CD8, held a few larger clonotypes, possibly memory cells re-expressing CD45RA. Naive and memory repertoire findings lacked a ground truth for validation.

Both TRBC1 and TRBC2 were covered by a beta constant-region primer of two equimolar oligonucleotides. Nested alpha and beta constant-region primers with the SP2 primer drove four PCR rounds on ligated cDNA. TCRdb processed the UMI-ligation and nested PCR reads anew with MiXCR; each CDR3 protein has one entry. The repertoire consists of under 150,000 distinct CDR3 sequences, with 15% to 25% occurring once and the leading ten covering 0.6% to 0.7%. This clonotype was seen a few times. As yet, its antigen is unknown. The CDR3 is 14 amino acids. Trimming removed 1 base at V and 1 base at J, with 7 bases between.

The clonotype was recovered from a human donor in good health. This chain uses TRBV12-3 or TRBV12-4 with TRBJ1-1; D is undetermined. Input material: naive CD8+ T cells from blood. CDR3 coding DNA: TGTGCCAGCAGTTTAGGAGACGGGAACACTGAAGCTTTCTTT. This translates into CASSLGDGNTEAFF.